Given below is one TCR beta chain in context. As originally analysed: Amplifying reference gene primers gave estimates of nucleated cell counts. Using immunoSEQ multiplex PCR, the repertoire was profiled, and TCRdb retains in-frame clones only, with some absent. That table is the source of V, J and clone size, and D and trimming were worked out from the DNA. Of around 68,000 clones listed, approximately 79% are singletons. V was clipped by 5 bases and J by 2 bases; unmatched bases: 11. This CDR3 region has 17 residues. CDR1 and CDR2 from the germline V gene are SGHTA and FQGTGA. This entry is derived from a study of blood T cell repertoires in COVID-19.

Sequenced input: peripheral blood. This clonotype originated in a woman aged 50 to 60 with acute or convalescent COVID-19. The V gene is TRBV7-3, the J gene TRBJ2-3, with TRBD2 matching over 9 bases. The CDR3 DNA follows: TGTGCCAGCAGCGCAAGGCCCAGCGGGGGGACCACAGATACGCAGTATTTT. It translates to CASSARPSGGTTDTQYF.